The rows below give T cell receptor beta chains drawn from one sample of a study of shared clonotypes between healthy human individuals. Sequencing used immunoSEQ multiplex PCR; TCRdb keeps in-frame clones, though not all of them. The table has about 1.9 million clones, roughly 95% seen once. Sequenced sample: naive CD8+ T cells from PBMCs. These TCRs come from a man aged 18 to 35 in good health. Some clones in this sample may be carry-over from other donors' samples. Each CDR3 is given with its conserved first and last residue. Each record gives: J gene, clone size, V gene, D gene, CDR3 protein, CDR3 DNA. A D gene is named only where the DNA matches it firmly. Clone size is stated in some rows and not others, as once, few, many or a class when expanded.

TRBJ2-3 NA TRBV11-2 NA CASSYKSDTQYF TGTGCCAGCAGCTACAAGTCAGATACGCAGTATTTT
TRBJ2-7 NA TRBV6-1 NA CASSEMRTSSYEQYF TGTGCCAGCAGTGAAATGCGGACGAGCTCCTACGAGCAGTACTTC
TRBJ1-2 NA TRBV9 NA CASSVGAMGNYGYTF TGTGCCAGCAGCGTAGGGGCAATGGGTAACTATGGCTACACCTTC
TRBJ2-7 NA TRBV19 NA CASSKVGWTDGDEQYF TGTGCCAGTAGTAAGGTAGGGTGGACCGACGGGGACGAGCAGTACTTC
TRBJ1-1 few TRBV7-9 NA CASRSGTEAFF TGTGCCAGCCGTAGCGGCACTGAAGCTTTCTTT
TRBJ1-2 NA TRBV12-5 NA CASGLSPPVDDYTF TGTGCTAGTGGTTTGTCCCCCCCAGTGGATGACTACACCTTC
TRBJ1-3 NA TRBV10-3 NA CAVQSSGNTIYF TGTGCCGTACAGAGCTCTGGAAACACCATATATTTT
TRBJ2-1 NA TRBV28 NA CASRDLYNEQFF TGTGCCAGTAGGGACCTATACAATGAGCAGTTCTTC
TRBJ2-2 NA TRBV9 TRBD2 CASSTSRVAVGELFF TGTGCCAGCTCGACTAGCCGGGTAGCGGTCGGGGAGCTGTTTTTT
TRBJ2-7 NA TRBV7-9 NA CASSSRSSYEQYF TGTGCCAGCAGTAGCAGGAGCTCCTACGAGCAGTACTTC
TRBJ2-5 NA TRBV6-5 TRBD1 CASSYGTGYGETQYF TGTGCCAGCAGTTATGGGACAGGGTATGGGGAGACCCAGTACTTC
TRBJ2-1 NA TRBV14 TRBD2 CASSQGLAGWDEQFF TGTGCCAGCAGCCAAGGACTAGCGGGGTGGGATGAGCAGTTCTTC
TRBJ2-3 NA TRBV7-6 NA CASSRAGRATDTQYF TGTGCCAGCAGCCGGGCCGGGAGAGCGACAGATACGCAGTATTTT
TRBJ1-2 NA TRBV7-9 NA CASSLQGSANYGYTF TGTGCCAGCAGCTTGCAGGGTTCAGCTAACTATGGCTACACCTTC
TRBJ2-1 NA TRBV6-6 NA CASNQGWGDEQFF TGTGCCAGCAACCAGGGGTGGGGGGATGAGCAGTTCTTC
TRBJ2-7 NA TRBV9 TRBD2 CASSTGTSGNYEQYF TGTGCCAGCAGCACCGGGACTAGCGGAAACTACGAGCAGTACTTC
TRBJ2-1 NA TRBV28 NA CASRGFSSYNEQFF TGTGCCAGCCGCGGGTTTAGCTCCTACAATGAGCAGTTCTTC
TRBJ2-5 NA TRBV30 NA CAWSPPGTRRETQYF TGTGCCTGGAGTCCACCGGGCACCCGGAGGGAGACCCAGTACTTC
TRBJ2-7 NA TRBV15 TRBD1 CATRTTGANSYEQYF TGTGCCACCAGGACCACAGGGGCCAACTCCTACGAGCAGTACTTC
TRBJ2-3 NA TRBV7-8 NA CASSLVRTDTQYF TGTGCCAGCAGCTTAGTGCGCACAGATACGCAGTATTTT
TRBJ2-1 NA TRBV2 NA CASMGLGAERVSSYNEQFF TGTGCCAGCATGGGCCTGGGGGCGGAACGAGTGTCTTCCTACAATGAGCAGTTCTTC
TRBJ2-5 NA TRBV28 TRBD1 CASSLGTGDQETQYF TGTGCCAGCAGTTTAGGTACAGGGGACCAAGAGACCCAGTACTTC
TRBJ2-7 once TRBV28 NA CASRRLTAEGYEQYF TGTGCCAGCAGGCGACTTACTGCCGAAGGCTACGAGCAGTACTTC
TRBJ2-7 NA TRBV5-6 NA CASSLVRNYEQYF TGTGCCAGCAGCTTGGTCAGAAACTACGAGCAGTACTTC
TRBJ2-3 NA TRBV7-3 NA CASSPEGVGYTDTQYF TGTGCCAGCAGCCCGGAGGGAGTAGGGTACACAGATACGCAGTATTTT
TRBJ2-2 NA TRBV19 NA CASSIVGAAGELFF TGTGCCAGTAGTATTGTAGGGGCCGCCGGGGAGCTGTTTTTT
TRBJ2-1 NA TRBV20-1 NA CSARWGEQFF TGCAGTGCCCGGTGGGGTGAGCAGTTCTTC
TRBJ2-1 NA TRBV5-1 TRBD2 CASSLTSDEQFF TGCGCCAGCAGCCTAACTAGCGATGAGCAGTTCTTC
TRBJ1-1 NA TRBV7-3 NA CASSLTGRADTEAFF TGTGCCAGCAGCTTAACGGGCAGGGCGGACACTGAAGCTTTCTTT
TRBJ2-7 NA TRBV11-3 NA CASSPRYDSYEQYF TGTGCCAGCAGCCCCCGCTACGACTCCTACGAGCAGTACTTC
TRBJ2-1 once TRBV6-1 TRBD2 CASRGRTSRNQFF TGTGCCAGCAGGGGTAGGACTAGCCGGAACCAGTTCTTC
TRBJ2-5 NA TRBV7-9 TRBD2 CASSRREGVQETQYF TGTGCCAGCAGCCGGCGGGAGGGGGTCCAAGAGACCCAGTACTTC
TRBJ2-5 NA TRBV7-9 NA CASSLGSRGRAETQYF TGTGCCAGCAGCTTAGGTTCCCGGGGGCGCGCGGAGACCCAGTACTTC
TRBJ1-5 once TRBV9 TRBD1 CASSSGTGNQPQHF TGTGCCAGCAGCTCAGGGACAGGCAATCAGCCCCAGCATTTT
TRBJ2-1 NA TRBV7-6 NA CASSLAAGYSYNEQFF TGTGCCAGCAGCTTAGCCGCAGGGTATTCATACAATGAGCAGTTCTTC
TRBJ1-4 NA TRBV7-2 TRBD1 CASSLGVRGPNEKLFF TGTGCCAGCAGCTTAGGAGTTAGGGGGCCTAATGAAAAACTGTTTTTT
TRBJ1-5 once TRBV4-2 TRBD1 CASSQETGTGITQPQHF TGTGCCAGCAGCCAAGAAACCGGGACAGGGATCACTCAGCCCCAGCATTTT